What follows are 12 T cell receptor beta chains derived from one specimen sequenced in a study of OX40 agonist ivuxolimab in advanced cancers. TCRdb keeps only in-frame clones here, not all; method: immunoSEQ multiplex PCR. In the table there are approximately 15,000 clones, nearly 95% of which are singletons. This specimen consisted of CD4+ or CD8+ T cells sorted from blood, obtained in a trial of the OX40 agonist ivuxolimab. Every receptor here comes from an adult with an advanced solid tumor such as melanoma, head and neck, liver or kidney cancer.

CDR3 residues: CASSLRTSGIYEQYF. DNA for the CDR3: TGTGCCAGCAGTTTACGGACTAGCGGAATTTACGAGCAGTACTTC. V is TRBV28 and J is TRBJ2-7; the match to TRBD2 covers 10 bases. CDR1 is MDHEN, CDR2 SYDVKM, per germline. CDR3 size: 15 residues. Trimming removed 2 bases from V and 4 bases from J; junction bases left unmatched: 5. Together with reference TRBV28 and TRBJ2-7, the CDR3 gives the full variable domain: DVKVTQSSRYLVKRTGEKVFLECVQDMDHENMFWYRQDPGLGLRLIYFSYDVKMKEKGDIPEGYSVSREKKERFSLILESASTNQTSMYLCASSLRTSGIYEQYFGPGTRLTVT.

The chain links TRBV4-1 to TRBJ2-5, with a possible D match to TRBD1 (5 bases). CDR1 and CDR2 from the germline V gene are MGHRA and YSYEKL. The germline V and J ends were trimmed by 1 base and 4 bases, with 10 bases remaining between them. This CDR3 has 14 residues. CDR3: CASSQGEGVETQYF. The CDR3 nucleotides read TGCGCCAGCAGCCAAGGGGAAGGGGTAGAGACCCAGTACTTC.

The gene calls are TRBV11-2 and TRBJ2-1; the match to TRBD2 covers 13 bases. Looked up from germline, CDR1 is SGHAT and CDR2 is FQNNGV. The CDR3 loop spans 17 amino acids. Unmatched junction bases numbered 5, after V lost 1 base and J lost 5 bases. The CDR3 sequence is CASSLGWTSGGDNEQFF. CDR3 in DNA: TGTGCCAGCAGCTTAGGATGGACTAGCGGGGGCGACAATGAGCAGTTCTTC.

By sample fraction, this clone is medium-sized. The chain employs TRBV28 and TRBJ2-7; 7 nucleotides align to TRBD1. The CDR3 loop spans 15 amino acids. Germline lookup yields CDR1 MDHEN and CDR2 SYDVKM. The V and J ends lost 6 bases and 0 bases, in that order; junction bases with no gene match: 8. CDR3 amino acids: CASRLDRASSYEQYF. In nucleotides, the CDR3 is TGTGCCAGCAGATTAGACAGGGCCAGCTCCTACGAGCAGTACTTC.

This chain joins TRBV7-9 and TRBJ1-4, with TRBD1 identical over 7 bases. Unmatched junction bases numbered 3, after V lost 1 base and J lost 1 base. The CDR3 extends over 16 amino acids. Germline V gene sequence: CDR1 SEHNR, CDR2 FQNEAQ (reference sequence). The CDR3 loop is CASSLVAGGTNEKLFF. CDR3 sequence (DNA): TGTGCCAGCAGCTTAGTGGCAGGGGGAACTAATGAAAAACTGTTTTTT.

The chain recombines TRBV6-6 with TRBJ2-3; 10 bases align to TRBD2. This CDR3 contains 15 residues. The ends lost 10 bases at V and 10 bases at J; junction bases unmatched: 17. Per the germline V gene, CDR1 is MNHNY and CDR2 is SVGAGI (reference sequence). The CDR3 spells CATDYSGGFFGAQYF. The CDR3 DNA sequence: TGTGCCACCGACTATAGCGGGGGGTTTTTTGGGGCGCAGTATTTT.

CDR3 in DNA: TGTGCCAGCAGCTTTTTGGCGCAGCCCCAGCATTTT. Amino acids: CASSFLAQPQHF. The chain recombines TRBV28 with TRBJ1-5; no reliable D call. Germline V CDR1 and CDR2: MDHEN, SYDVKM. The V end lost 6 bases, the J end lost 7 bases, and 10 bases lay between the germline ends. The CDR3 is 12 amino acids.

CDR3 in DNA: TGTGCCAGCAGCTTAGTGGGATTCGGAGAGACCCAGTACTTC. Encoded protein: CASSLVGFGETQYF. The V and J genes are TRBV11-1 and TRBJ2-5; D ambiguous. The CDR3 is 14 residues long. Trimming took 1 base from V and 4 from J, leaving 10 bases between them. Germline V CDR1 and CDR2: SGHAT, FQDESV (reference sequence).

The V call is TRBV27, the J call TRBJ2-7; the D is unclear. This CDR3 comprises 13 residues. With 2 bases removed from V and 3 bases from J, the gap between germline ends came to 8 bases. The V gene's germline CDR1 is MNHEY and CDR2 SMNVEV (reference sequence). The CDR3 DNA is TGTGCCAGCAGTTTAGGGCAGAGCTACGAGCAGTACTTC. It is translated as CASSLGQSYEQYF.

The V call is TRBV30, the J call TRBJ2-5, with D possibly matching TRBD2 (7 bases). The length of the CDR3 is 14 residues. Germline CDR1 and CDR2: GTSNPN and SVGIG (reference sequence). The V gene lost 2 bases and the J gene lost 1 base, with 11 bases spanning the gap. This CDR3 is CAWSLGGAQETQYF. CDR3 nucleotide sequence: TGTGCCTGGAGTTTAGGGGGGGCCCAAGAGACCCAGTACTTC.

The CDR3: CASSLAGQRGVSYEQYF. DNA of the CDR3: TGCGCCAGCAGCTTGGCCGGGCAGCGGGGGGTTTCCTACGAGCAGTACTTC. The V call is TRBV5-1, the J call TRBJ2-7, with 9 nucleotides matching TRBD2. Looked up from germline, CDR1 is SGHRS and CDR2 is YFSETQ. This CDR3 spans 17 amino acids. With 0 bases clipped from V and 1 base from J, the junction kept 8 bases outside the gene matches.

CDR3 DNA: TGCGCCAGCAGTGAGTCGATAGGGGACTTCTACGAGCAGTACTTC. This sequence encodes CASSESIGDFYEQYF. The chain is built from TRBV10-1 and TRBJ2-7, with D possibly TRBD2 on 6 matching bases. The V gene's germline CDR1 is WNHNN and CDR2 SYGVQD (reference sequence). The CDR3 covers 15 residues. Trimming pared 0 bases from V and 3 bases from J, leaving 12 bases between.